This TCR beta chain is from a study of shared clonotypes between healthy human individuals. Whole-study context: Sampling drew on donors who were a couple of women and a few men aged 18 to 49.

Libraries were prepared by immunoSEQ multiplex PCR; TCRdb keeps only in-frame clonotypes and omits some of them. The table has hundreds of thousands of clones, around three quarters seen once. Germline trimming cut 3 bases from V and 3 bases from J; bases unmatched to any gene: 6. Germline V lookup: CDR1 GTSNPN, CDR2 SVGIG (reference sequence). The CDR3 totals 16 residues. The sample was PBMCs. The V call is TRBV30, the J call TRBJ1-3; 12 bases line up with TRBD1. The origin of this receptor is a woman aged 40 to 55 in good health. Some clones in this sample may be carry-over from other donors' samples. Here the CDR3 reads CAWSRDRGLGGNTIYF. The DNA for the CDR3 is TGTGCCTGGAGCCGGGACAGGGGGCTTGGTGGAAACACCATATATTTT.